These 30 T cell receptor beta chains originate from one sample sequenced in a study of T cell responses to AZD1222 COVID-19 vaccine. Generated by immunoSEQ multiplex PCR, the TCRdb table keeps only in-frame clones and is missing some. The table includes roughly 120,000 clones, about nine tenths detected once. The starting material was peripheral blood, obtained on day 0 of AZD1222 vaccination. The receptors shown here come from an adult in good health.

This rearrangement joins TRBV18 to TRBJ2-1; D is possibly TRBD2 (6 bases). The CDR3 has 18 residues. Germline V gene data show CDR1 as KGHSH and CDR2 as LQKENI. Trimming took 4 bases from V and 0 from J, leaving 19 bases between them. The CDR3 sequence: CASSRITSRRSSYNEQFF. In DNA form, the CDR3 reads TGTGCCAGCTCACGAATCACTAGCAGGCGGAGCTCCTACAATGAGCAGTTCTTC.

V and J are TRBV19 and TRBJ1-1; D remains unclear. The germline V gene encodes CDR1 LNHDA and CDR2 SQIVND (reference sequence). V was clipped by 5 bases and J by 5 bases, with 18 bases between them. The CDR3 has 15 residues. CDR3 sequence: CASSPHNEGRTEAFF. CDR3 DNA: TGTGCCAGTAGTCCCCACAACGAGGGTAGGACTGAAGCTTTCTTT.

The chain couples TRBV13 to TRBJ1-2; D remains ambiguous. The CDR3 covers 11 residues. Germline V gene lookup returns CDR1 PRHDT and CDR2 FYEKMQ (reference sequence). The V end lost 6 bases, the J end lost 3 bases, and 5 bases lay between the germline ends. This CDR3 is CASSSHYGYTF. CDR3 nucleotides: TGTGCCAGCAGTTCCCACTATGGCTACACCTTC.

The V and J genes are TRBV10-2 and TRBJ1-5; D gene uncertain. Germline CDR1 WSHSY, CDR2 SAAADI. The CDR3 is 16 amino acids. Deletions cut 0 bases from V and 5 bases from J, with 14 bases between. For the CDR3, the DNA is TGCGCCAGCAGTGAGTCGATCACAGAGACGGATCAGCCCCAGCATTTT. It specifies CASSESITETDQPQHF.

This clone was picked up one time. V and J are TRBV20-1 and TRBJ2-1, with D perhaps TRBD2 (5 bases). Trimming took 3 bases from V and 0 from J, leaving 15 bases between them. CDR3 length: 16 residues. Per germline, CDR1 DFQATT and CDR2 SNEGSKA (reference sequence). The CDR3 region has the DNA TGCAGTGCTAGTATCGGGCAGCGGAGCTCCTACAATGAGCAGTTCTTC. Translating gives CSASIGQRSSYNEQFF.

V and J are TRBV18 and TRBJ1-1; maybe TRBD1 (6 bases). Germline V CDR1 and CDR2: KGHSH, LQKENI. The CDR3 is 13 amino acids. Trimming pared 4 bases from V and 4 bases from J, leaving 10 bases between. The CDR3 reads CASSLSGATEAFF. The CDR3 bases are TGTGCCAGCTCACTGTCGGGGGCCACTGAAGCTTTCTTT.

The chain joins TRBV30 to TRBJ2-7; unclear D gene. Trimming removed 5 bases at V and 4 bases at J, with 6 bases between. The CDR3 sequence is 10 residues long. CDR1 GTSNPN and CDR2 SVGIG come from the germline V gene (reference sequence). Written as DNA, the CDR3 is TGTGCCTGGGGCACTTACGAGCAGTACTTC. It yields the protein CAWGTYEQYF.

V gene TRBV12-5 combines with J gene TRBJ1-5; tentatively, D is TRBD1 (5 bases). Germline V gene lookup returns CDR1 LGHNT and CDR2 FRNRAP. Trimming took 6 bases from V and 1 from J, leaving 13 bases between them. CDR3 length: 15 residues. The CDR3, as DNA: TGTGCTAGTGGCCCCGGGACGGTGAGCAATCAGCCCCAGCATTTT. Encoded protein: CASGPGTVSNQPQHF.

The chain employs TRBV19 and TRBJ2-1; 9 nucleotides agree with TRBD2. This CDR3 has 15 amino acids. J was trimmed by 6 bases and V by 8 bases; bases with no gene match: 11. CDR1 is LNHDA, CDR2 SQIVND, per germline (reference sequence). The CDR3 DNA reads as TGTGCCAGTGGCCCCCAGCGGGGGGCGATCAATGAGCAGTTCTTC. Translated: CASGPQRGAINEQFF.

The V gene is TRBV11-2, the J gene TRBJ2-2; D may correspond to TRBD1 or TRBD2 (5 bases each). V lost 11 bases to trimming and J lost 4 bases, with 5 bases between them. The germline CDR1 and CDR2 sequences are SGHAT and FQNNGV. The CDR3 loop spans 10 amino acids. The CDR3 bases are TGTGCCGGGGGCACCGGGGAGCTGTTTTTT. Amino acid sequence: CAGGTGELFF.

This sequence joins TRBV5-6 and TRBJ2-7; a possible D gene is TRBD2 (5 bases). This CDR3 region has 11 residues. Deletions cut 3 bases from V and 6 bases from J, with 7 bases between. Germline values: CDR1 SGHDT, CDR2 YYEEEE. The CDR3, as DNA: TGTGCCAGCAGCTCGGGGTTCGAGCAGTACTTC. Translation gives CASSSGFEQYF.

The rearrangement links TRBV18 to TRBJ2-7; a possible D gene is TRBD2 (5 bases). Deletions cut 1 base from V and 4 bases from J, with 11 bases between. The CDR3 is 14 residues long. Looked up from germline, CDR1 is KGHSH and CDR2 is LQKENI. CDR3 sequence (DNA): TGTGCCAGCTCACCACGCGAGGGTGGGTACGAGCAGTACTTC. Translated, it gives CASSPREGGYEQYF.

The rearrangement joins TRBV5-1 to TRBJ1-5; unclear D gene. Germline CDR1 SGHRS, CDR2 YFSETQ. This CDR3 is 15 amino acids long. V gave up 0 bases and J gave up 1 base, with 8 bases separating them. The CDR3 DNA reads as TGCGCCAGCAGCTTGGGGTATGGGAGCAATCAGCCCCAGCATTTT. Translation: CASSLGYGSNQPQHF.

This clone came up once. The chain is built from TRBV7-9 and TRBJ2-3; D gene uncertain. V was shortened by 0 bases and J by 2 bases, with 6 bases between the two germline ends. The CDR3 is 14 amino acids. From germline, CDR1 is SEHNR and CDR2 FQNEAQ (reference sequence). The CDR3: CASSLANPTDTQYF. The CDR3, as DNA: TGTGCCAGCAGCTTAGCCAATCCCACAGATACGCAGTATTTT.

The chain uses TRBV20-1 and TRBJ2-7; D call uncertain. This CDR3 is built from 11 residues. The V end was cut by 5 bases, the J end by 3 bases, with 8 bases between. CDR1 DFQATT and CDR2 SNEGSKA come from the germline V gene (reference sequence). This chain's CDR3 is CSAGRRYEQYF. The CDR3 DNA follows: TGCAGTGCTGGGCGGCGCTACGAGCAGTACTTC.

In DNA form, the CDR3 reads TGTGCCAGTAGTATAGAGCTCAGCTACGAGCAGTACTTC. This translates into CASSIELSYEQYF. The gene calls are TRBV19 and TRBJ2-7, with D unclear. Germline V gene lookup returns CDR1 LNHDA and CDR2 SQIVND (reference sequence). The CDR3 totals 13 residues. V was trimmed by 0 bases and J by 3 bases, leaving 6 bases between them. The full variable domain, its missing parts supplied by reference TRBV19 and TRBJ2-7, is DGGITQSPKYLFRKEGQNVTLSCEQNLNHDAMYWYRQDPGQGLRLIYYSQIVNDFQKGDIAEGYSVSREKKESFPLTVTSAQKNPTAFYLCASSIELSYEQYFGPGTRLTVT.

The chain uses TRBV2 and TRBJ1-2, with a weak D call TRBD1 (5 bases). Germline V lookup: CDR1 SNHLY, CDR2 FYNNEI. This CDR3 contains 15 residues. The germline V and J ends were trimmed by 6 bases and 4 bases, with 18 bases remaining between them. The CDR3 nucleotides are TGTGCCAGCAGGACAGTTAATATCTATAGCTATGGCTACACCTTC. Translation gives CASRTVNIYSYGYTF.

This rearrangement joins TRBV19 to TRBJ1-5; no definite D call. Trimming pared 6 bases from V and 3 bases from J, leaving 15 bases between. The CDR3 contains 15 residues. CDR1 and CDR2 from the germline V gene are LNHDA and SQIVND (reference sequence). The CDR3 DNA is TGTGCCAGTAGCGACTGGAGGTATCTCAATCAGCCCCAGCATTTT. Amino acid sequence: CASSDWRYLNQPQHF.

The gene calls are TRBV20-1 and TRBJ1-2; the D is unclear. The V gene lost 3 bases and the J gene lost 4 bases, with 6 bases spanning the gap. In germline, CDR1 is DFQATT, CDR2 SNEGSKA (reference sequence). The length of the CDR3 is 11 residues. The chain's CDR3 is CSASQVYGYTF. The CDR3 DNA reads TGCAGTGCTAGTCAGGTCTATGGCTACACCTTC.

The rearrangement links TRBV7-2 to TRBJ1-2, with 7 positions matching TRBD1. V was clipped by 5 bases and J by 4 bases; unmatched bases: 10. Germline V CDR1 and CDR2: SGHTA, FQGNSA. The CDR3 runs to 15 residues. The chain's CDR3 is CASSPPRQGVYGYTF. The CDR3 DNA follows: TGTGCCAGCAGCCCCCCACGGCAGGGGGTCTATGGCTACACCTTC.

The chain recombines TRBV15 with TRBJ1-1; maybe TRBD1 (6 bases). This CDR3 has 12 residues. V was shortened by 4 bases and J by 6 bases, with 9 bases between the two germline ends. Looked up from germline, CDR1 is LNHNV and CDR2 is YYDKDF (reference sequence). Here the CDR3 DNA reads TGTGCCACCAGCACCGGACAGTCTGAAGCTTTCTTT. As protein: CATSTGQSEAFF.

In its sample, this clone was seen a few times. This sequence joins TRBV6-5 and TRBJ1-1, with D perhaps matching TRBD1 (6 bases). Trimming shortened V by 9 bases and J by 2 bases, and 19 bases separated the two germline ends. Germline V gene data show CDR1 as MNHEY and CDR2 as SVGAGI. This CDR3 contains 15 residues. This CDR3 reads CARLIIQDSNTEAFF. In DNA, the CDR3 is TGTGCCAGACTTATAATACAGGACAGCAACACTGAAGCTTTCTTT.

This chain links TRBV5-1 with TRBJ2-1; TRBD2 might be the D (5 bases). The CDR3 spans 15 residues. Germline V lookup: CDR1 SGHRS, CDR2 YFSETQ. The germline V and J ends were trimmed by 1 base and 3 bases, with 11 bases remaining between them. The CDR3 loop reads CASSLYGIGYNEQFF. The DNA for the CDR3 is TGCGCCAGCAGCTTGTACGGGATAGGCTACAATGAGCAGTTCTTC.

V gene TRBV3-1 (or the pseudogene TRBV3-2) combines with J gene TRBJ1-1; 8 bases map to TRBD1. This CDR3 spans 14 amino acids. CDR1 and CDR2 (germline): LGHDT, YNNKEL (reference sequence). V trimming: 3 bases; J trimming: 4 bases; junction bases outside the gene matches: 4. Written as DNA, the CDR3 is TGTGCCAGCAGCCAGCCCGGGACAGGCACTGAAGCTTTCTTT. Translation gives CASSQPGTGTEAFF.

The rearrangement joins TRBV5-1 to TRBJ1-2; D is unclear. Trimming pared 2 bases from V and 2 bases from J, leaving 7 bases between. Germline CDR1 reads SGHRS; CDR2 reads YFSETQ. CDR3 size: 13 residues. CDR3 sequence (DNA): TGCGCCAGCAGCTTAACAGAAAACTATGGCTACACCTTC. Its protein is CASSLTENYGYTF.

The chain's CDR3 is CASSFGTYSNQPQHF. Here the CDR3 DNA reads TGTGCCAGCAGCTTCGGCACCTATAGCAATCAGCCCCAGCATTTT. This sequence joins TRBV5-6 and TRBJ1-5; D gene uncertain. V was pared by 2 bases and J by 0 bases, with 9 bases between. The CDR3 extends over 15 amino acids. Germline lookup yields CDR1 SGHDT and CDR2 YYEEEE.

This rearrangement joins TRBV7-9 to TRBJ2-1, with a weak D call TRBD1 (6 bases). The ends were cut back, 2 bases at V and 4 bases at J, with 9 bases in the middle. The CDR3 totals 14 residues. CDR1 is SEHNR and CDR2 is FQNEAQ in the germline V gene (reference sequence). The CDR3 reads CASSLTQGYNEQFF. The CDR3 DNA sequence: TGTGCCAGCAGCTTAACACAGGGATACAATGAGCAGTTCTTC.

The rearrangement uses TRBV7-2 and TRBJ2-5, with TRBD2 identical over 9 bases. This CDR3 is 15 amino acids long. Trimming at V came to 1 base and at J to 5 bases, leaving 5 bases not matched to a gene. Germline V gene sequence: CDR1 SGHTA, CDR2 FQGNSA. The CDR3 sequence is CASSLGAGTSETQYF. CDR3 in DNA: TGTGCCAGCAGCTTAGGAGCCGGGACTAGCGAGACCCAGTACTTC. The variable domain in full, completed from reference TRBV7-2 and TRBJ2-5, reads GAGVSQSPSNKVTEKGKDVELRCDPISGHTALYWYRQSLGQGLEFLIYFQGNSAPDKSGLPSDRFSAERTGGSVSTLTIQRTQQEDSAVYLCASSLGAGTSETQYFGPGTRLLVL.

This chain joins TRBV25-1 and TRBJ2-1; a weak D match, TRBD1 (5 bases). Trimming left V 6 bases short and J 3 bases short, with 15 bases between. Germline CDR1 and CDR2: MGHDK and SYGVNS. The CDR3 is 15 residues long. The CDR3 DNA reads as TGTGCCAGCAGACAACAGGCCAATCACTACAATGAGCAGTTCTTC. Translating gives CASRQQANHYNEQFF.

The rearrangement joins TRBV7-8 to TRBJ1-1; D not resolved. The V gene lost 1 base and the J gene lost 5 bases, with 8 bases spanning the gap. The CDR3 contains 13 residues. Germline V gene lookup returns CDR1 SGHVS and CDR2 FQNEAQ. Here the CDR3 DNA reads TGTGCCAGCAGCTTAGTGGACGGAACTGAAGCTTTCTTT. Its translation: CASSLVDGTEAFF.